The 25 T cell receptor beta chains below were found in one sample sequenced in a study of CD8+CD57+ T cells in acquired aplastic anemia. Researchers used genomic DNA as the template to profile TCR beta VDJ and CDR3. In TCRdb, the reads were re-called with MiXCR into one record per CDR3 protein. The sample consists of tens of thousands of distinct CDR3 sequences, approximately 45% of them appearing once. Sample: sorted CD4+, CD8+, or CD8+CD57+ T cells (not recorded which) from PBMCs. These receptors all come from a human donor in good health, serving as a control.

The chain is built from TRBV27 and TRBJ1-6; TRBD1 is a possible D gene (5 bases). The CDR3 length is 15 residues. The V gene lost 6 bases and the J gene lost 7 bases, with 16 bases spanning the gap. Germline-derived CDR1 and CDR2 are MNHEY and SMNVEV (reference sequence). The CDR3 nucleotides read TGTGCCAGCAGCACGACAGTGCCTCTCAATTCACCCCTCCACTTT. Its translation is CASSTTVPLNSPLHF.

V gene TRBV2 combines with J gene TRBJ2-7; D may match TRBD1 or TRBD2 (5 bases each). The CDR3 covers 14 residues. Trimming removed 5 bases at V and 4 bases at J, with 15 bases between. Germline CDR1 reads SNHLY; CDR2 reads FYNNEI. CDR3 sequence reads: CASSRGWQGYEQYF. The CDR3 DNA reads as TGTGCCAGCAGTAGAGGGTGGCAGGGATACGAGCAGTACTTC.

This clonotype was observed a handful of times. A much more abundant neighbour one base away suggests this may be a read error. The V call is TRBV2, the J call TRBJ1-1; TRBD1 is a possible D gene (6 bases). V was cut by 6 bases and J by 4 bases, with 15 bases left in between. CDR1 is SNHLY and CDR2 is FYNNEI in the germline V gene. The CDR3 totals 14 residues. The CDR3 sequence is CASSLPTGSTEAFF. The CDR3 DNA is TGTGCCAGCAGCTTACCCACAGGGAGCACTGAAGCTTTCTTT.

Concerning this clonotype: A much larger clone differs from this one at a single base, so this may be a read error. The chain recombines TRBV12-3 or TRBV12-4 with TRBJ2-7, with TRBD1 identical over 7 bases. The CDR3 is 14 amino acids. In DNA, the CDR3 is TGTGCCAGCAGCCAGACAGGGTTGGGCTACGAGCGGTACTTC. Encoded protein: CASSQTGLGYERYF.

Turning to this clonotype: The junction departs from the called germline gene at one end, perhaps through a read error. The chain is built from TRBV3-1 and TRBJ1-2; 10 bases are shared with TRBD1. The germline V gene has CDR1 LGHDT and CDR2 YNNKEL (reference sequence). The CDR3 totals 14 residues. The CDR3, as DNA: TGTGCCAGCAGCCCCGGACAGGGGGTCTATGGCCACACCTTC. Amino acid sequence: CASSPGQGVYGHTF.

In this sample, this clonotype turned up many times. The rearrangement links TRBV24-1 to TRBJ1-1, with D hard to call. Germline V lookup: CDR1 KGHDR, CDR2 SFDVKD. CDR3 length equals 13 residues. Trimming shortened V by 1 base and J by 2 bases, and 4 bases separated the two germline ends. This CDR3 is CATSDFANTEAFF. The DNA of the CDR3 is TGTGCCACCAGTGATTTTGCTAACACTGAAGCTTTCTTT.

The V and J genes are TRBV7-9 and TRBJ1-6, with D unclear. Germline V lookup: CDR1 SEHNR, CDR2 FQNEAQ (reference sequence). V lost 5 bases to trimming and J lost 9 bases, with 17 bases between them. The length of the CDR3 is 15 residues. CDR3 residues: CASSQDFTRSSPLHF. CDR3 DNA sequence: TGTGCCAGCAGCCAAGATTTCACCCGGAGTTCACCCCTCCACTTT.

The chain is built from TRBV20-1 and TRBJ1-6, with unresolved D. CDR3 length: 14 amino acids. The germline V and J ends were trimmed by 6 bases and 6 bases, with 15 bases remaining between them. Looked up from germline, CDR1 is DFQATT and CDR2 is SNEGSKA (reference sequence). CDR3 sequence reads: CSAHLQGPNSPLHF. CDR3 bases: TGCAGTGCCCATCTGCAAGGGCCTAATTCACCCCTCCACTTT.

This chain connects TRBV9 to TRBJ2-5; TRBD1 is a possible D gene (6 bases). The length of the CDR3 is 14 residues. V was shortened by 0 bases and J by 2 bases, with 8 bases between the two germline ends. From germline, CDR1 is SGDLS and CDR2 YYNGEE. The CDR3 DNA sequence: TGTGCCAGCAGCGTAGCAGGGGTTCAAGAGACCCAGTACTTC. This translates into CASSVAGVQETQYF. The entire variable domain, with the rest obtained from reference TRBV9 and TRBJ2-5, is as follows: DSGVTQTPKHLITATGQRVTLRCSPRSGDLSVYWYQQSLDQGLQFLIQYYNGEERAKGNILERFSAQQFPDLHSELNLSSLELGDSALYFCASSVAGVQETQYFGPGTRLLVL.

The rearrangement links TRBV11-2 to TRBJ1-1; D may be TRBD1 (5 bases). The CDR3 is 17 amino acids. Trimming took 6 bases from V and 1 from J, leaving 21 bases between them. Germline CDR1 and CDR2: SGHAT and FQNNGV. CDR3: CASSHPWQDTKNTEAFF. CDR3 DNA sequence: TGTGCCAGCAGTCATCCCTGGCAGGACACCAAGAACACTGAAGCTTTCTTT.

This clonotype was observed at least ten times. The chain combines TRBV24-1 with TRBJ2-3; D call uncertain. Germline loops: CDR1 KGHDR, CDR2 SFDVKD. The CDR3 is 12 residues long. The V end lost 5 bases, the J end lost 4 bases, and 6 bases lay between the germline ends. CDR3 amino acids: CATSGIADTQYF. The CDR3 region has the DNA TGTGCCACCAGTGGTATAGCAGATACGCAGTATTTT.

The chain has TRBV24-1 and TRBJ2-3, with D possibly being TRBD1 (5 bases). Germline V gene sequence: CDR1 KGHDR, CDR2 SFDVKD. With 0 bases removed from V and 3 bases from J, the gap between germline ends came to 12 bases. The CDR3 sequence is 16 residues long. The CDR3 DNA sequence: TGTGCCACCAGTGATTTGCAGGGTTTTGGAACAGATACGCAGTATTTT. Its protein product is CATSDLQGFGTDTQYF.

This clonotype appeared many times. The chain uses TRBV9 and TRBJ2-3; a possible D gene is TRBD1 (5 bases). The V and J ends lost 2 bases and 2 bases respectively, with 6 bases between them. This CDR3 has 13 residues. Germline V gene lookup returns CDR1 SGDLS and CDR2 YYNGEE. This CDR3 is CASSVDNTDTQYF. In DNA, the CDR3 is TGTGCCAGCAGCGTGGACAACACAGATACGCAGTATTTT.

This CDR3 reads CASTMRPEQHTEAFF. CDR3 DNA: TGTGCCAGTACCATGAGACCAGAACAGCACACTGAAGCTTTCTTT. This chain uses TRBV19 with TRBJ1-1; D uncertain. CDR1 and CDR2 (germline): LNHDA, SQIVND (reference sequence). With 7 bases removed from V and 3 bases from J, the gap between germline ends came to 18 bases. CDR3 length: 15 residues. The entire variable domain, with the rest obtained from reference TRBV19 and TRBJ1-1, is as follows: DGGITQSPKYLFRKEGQNVTLSCEQNLNHDAMYWYRQDPGQGLRLIYYSQIVNDFQKGDIAEGYSVSREKKESFPLTVTSAQKNPTAFYLCASTMRPEQHTEAFFGQGTRLTVV.

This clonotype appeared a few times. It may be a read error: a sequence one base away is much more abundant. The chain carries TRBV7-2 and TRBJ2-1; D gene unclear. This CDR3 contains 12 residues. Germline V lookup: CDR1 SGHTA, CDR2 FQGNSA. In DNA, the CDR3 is TGTGCCAGCAGCTTAGGGTACAGTGAGCAGTTCTTC. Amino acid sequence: CASSLGYSEQFF.

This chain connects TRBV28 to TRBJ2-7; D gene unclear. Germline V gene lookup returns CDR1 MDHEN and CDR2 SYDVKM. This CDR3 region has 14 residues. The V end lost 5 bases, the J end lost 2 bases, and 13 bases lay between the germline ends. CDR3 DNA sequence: TGTGCCAGCAGTCCCACCGAGTCTGCCTACGAGCAGTACTTC. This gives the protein CASSPTESAYEQYF.

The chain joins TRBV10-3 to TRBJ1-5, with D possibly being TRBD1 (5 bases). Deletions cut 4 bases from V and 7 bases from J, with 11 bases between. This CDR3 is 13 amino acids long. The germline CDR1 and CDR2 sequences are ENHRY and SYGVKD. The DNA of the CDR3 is TGTGCCATCAGTGGGTCCAGGGACCAGCCCCAGCATTTT. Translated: CAISGSRDQPQHF.

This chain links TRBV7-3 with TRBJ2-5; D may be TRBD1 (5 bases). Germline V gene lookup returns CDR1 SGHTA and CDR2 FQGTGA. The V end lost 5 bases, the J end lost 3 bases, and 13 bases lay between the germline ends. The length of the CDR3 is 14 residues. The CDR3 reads CASSPRPGKETQYF. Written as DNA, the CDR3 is TGTGCCAGCAGCCCCCGTCCAGGGAAAGAGACCCAGTACTTC. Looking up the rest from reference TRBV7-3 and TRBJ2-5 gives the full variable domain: GAGVSQTPSNKVTEKGKYVELRCDPISGHTALYWYRQSLGQGPEFLIYFQGTGAADDSGLPNDRFFAVRPEGSVSTLKIQRTERGDSAVYLCASSPRPGKETQYFGPGTRLLVL.

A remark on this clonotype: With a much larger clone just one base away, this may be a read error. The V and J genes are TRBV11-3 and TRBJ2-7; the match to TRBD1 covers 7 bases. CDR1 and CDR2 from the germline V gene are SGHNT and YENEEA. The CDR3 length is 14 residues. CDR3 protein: CASSHRQGSNEQHF. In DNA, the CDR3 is TGTGCCAGCAGTCATAGACAGGGTAGCAACGAGCAGCACTTC.

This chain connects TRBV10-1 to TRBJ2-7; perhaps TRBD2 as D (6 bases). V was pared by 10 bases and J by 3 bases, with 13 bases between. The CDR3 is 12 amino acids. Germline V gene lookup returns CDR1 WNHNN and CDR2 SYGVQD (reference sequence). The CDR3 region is CATGDGYYEQYF. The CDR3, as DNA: TGCGCCACGGGGGACGGGTACTACGAGCAGTACTTC.

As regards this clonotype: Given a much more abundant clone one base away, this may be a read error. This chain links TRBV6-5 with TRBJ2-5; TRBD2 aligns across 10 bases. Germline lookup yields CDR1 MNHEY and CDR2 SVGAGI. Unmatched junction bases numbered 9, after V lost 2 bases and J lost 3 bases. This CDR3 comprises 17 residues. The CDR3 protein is CASSYPTSGETKETQYF. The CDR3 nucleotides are TGTGCCAGCAGTTACCCAACTAGCGGGGAGACGAAAGAGACCCAGTACTTC.

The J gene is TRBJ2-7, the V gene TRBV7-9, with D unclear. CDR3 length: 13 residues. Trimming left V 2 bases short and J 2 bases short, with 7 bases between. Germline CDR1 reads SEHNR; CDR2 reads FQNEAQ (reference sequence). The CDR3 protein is CASSLTVAYEQYF. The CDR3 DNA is TGTGCCAGCAGCTTAACCGTAGCCTACGAGCAGTACTTC.

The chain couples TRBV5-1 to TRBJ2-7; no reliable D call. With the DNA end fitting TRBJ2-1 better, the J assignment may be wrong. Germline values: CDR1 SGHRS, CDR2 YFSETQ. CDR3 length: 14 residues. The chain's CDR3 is CASSRAISYNEQFF. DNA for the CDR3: TGCGCCAGCAGCCGGGCCATCTCCTACAATGAGCAGTTCTTC.

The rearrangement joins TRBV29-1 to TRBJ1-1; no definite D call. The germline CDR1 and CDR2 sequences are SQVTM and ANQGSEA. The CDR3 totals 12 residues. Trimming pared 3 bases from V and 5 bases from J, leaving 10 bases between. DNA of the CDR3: TGCAGCGTTGAGACCCTTGGTACTGAAGCTTTCTTT. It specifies CSVETLGTEAFF.

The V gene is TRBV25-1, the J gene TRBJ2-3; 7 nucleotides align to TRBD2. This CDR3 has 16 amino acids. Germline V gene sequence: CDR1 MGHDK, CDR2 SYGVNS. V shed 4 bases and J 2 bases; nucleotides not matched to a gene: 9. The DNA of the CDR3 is TGTGCCAGCAGTGCCCTAGCGGTAGCGGACACAGATACGCAGTATTTT. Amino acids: CASSALAVADTDTQYF.